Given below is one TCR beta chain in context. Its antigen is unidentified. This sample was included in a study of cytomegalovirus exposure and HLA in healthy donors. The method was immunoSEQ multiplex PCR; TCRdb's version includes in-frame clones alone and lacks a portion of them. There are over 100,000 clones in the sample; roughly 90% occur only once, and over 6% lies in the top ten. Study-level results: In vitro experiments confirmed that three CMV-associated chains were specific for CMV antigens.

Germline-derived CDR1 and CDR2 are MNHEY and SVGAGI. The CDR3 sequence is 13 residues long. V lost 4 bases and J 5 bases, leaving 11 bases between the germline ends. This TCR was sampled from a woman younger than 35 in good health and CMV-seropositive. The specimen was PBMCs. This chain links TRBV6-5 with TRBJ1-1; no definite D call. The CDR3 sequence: CASSSQLWTEAFF. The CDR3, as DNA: TGTGCCAGCAGTTCCCAACTGTGGACTGAAGCTTTCTTT.